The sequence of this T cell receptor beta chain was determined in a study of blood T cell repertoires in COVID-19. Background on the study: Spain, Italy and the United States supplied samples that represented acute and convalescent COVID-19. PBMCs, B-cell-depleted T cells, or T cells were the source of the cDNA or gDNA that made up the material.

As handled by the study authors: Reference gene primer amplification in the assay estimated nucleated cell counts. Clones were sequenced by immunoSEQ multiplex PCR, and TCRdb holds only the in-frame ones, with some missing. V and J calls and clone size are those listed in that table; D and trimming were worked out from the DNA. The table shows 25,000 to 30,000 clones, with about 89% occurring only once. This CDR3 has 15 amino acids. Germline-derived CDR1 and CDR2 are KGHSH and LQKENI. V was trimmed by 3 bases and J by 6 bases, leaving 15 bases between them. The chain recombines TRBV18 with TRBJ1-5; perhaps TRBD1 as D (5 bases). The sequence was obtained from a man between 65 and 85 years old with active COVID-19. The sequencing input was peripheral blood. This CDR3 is CASSPDGGGGQPQHF. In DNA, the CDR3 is TGTGCCAGCTCACCTGACGGGGGAGGAGGTCAGCCCCAGCATTTT.